The rows below give T cell receptor beta chains drawn from one sample of a study of T cells in Graves' hyperthyroidism and ophthalmopathy. TCRdb reprocessed the multiplex PCR reads with MiXCR, giving one entry per CDR3 protein. The sample lists 550,000 to 800,000 distinct CDR3 sequences; around 15% were seen once. Input material: blood. Every receptor here comes from a man aged 50-59 years with Graves' hyperthyroidism. The CDR3 runs from the conserved cysteine through the conserved F or W. D genes are given only for firm matches. Size is omitted from some rows. Given values are once, few, many or a class for expanded clones.

DNA: TGTGCCAGCAGCGGGTTAAACGGGATATCCTACAATGAGCAGTTCTTC; CDR3: CASSGLNGISYNEQFF; size: many; V: TRBV11-2; D: -; length: 16; J: TRBJ2-1
DNA: TGTGCCAGCAGGAAACCGAATGAAAAACTGTTTTTT; CDR3: CASRKPNEKLFF; size: -; V: TRBV28; D: -; length: 12; J: TRBJ1-4
DNA: TGTGCCAGCAGCTTAGCTTCACAAGAGAACACTGAATCTTTCTTT; CDR3: CASSLASQENTESFF; size: -; V: TRBV13; D: -; length: 15; J: TRBJ1-1
DNA: TGTGCCGGTTGGACAGGGGGCGCCGGCGGGGAGCTGTTTTTT; CDR3: CAGWTGGAGGELFF; size: few; V: TRBV28; D: TRBD1; length: 14; J: TRBJ2-2
DNA: TGCAGTGCGGGAGTAAGAAATACGCAGTATTTT; CDR3: CSAGVRNTQYF; size: many; V: TRBV20-1; D: -; length: 11; J: TRBJ2-3
DNA: TGTGCCAGCTCACCCCGGGACTGGGATTACTACGAGCAGTACTTC; CDR3: CASSPRDWDYYEQYF; size: few; V: TRBV18; D: -; length: 15; J: TRBJ2-7
DNA: TGTACCAGCAGCCAACTGGCGGGGAGCTCAGATACGCAGTATTTT; CDR3: CTSSQLAGSSDTQYF; size: -; V: TRBV11-2; D: -; length: 15; J: TRBJ2-3
DNA: TGTGCCAGCAGTCAACAGGGCCACGAGCAGTACTTC; CDR3: CASSQQGHEQYF; size: -; V: TRBV12-3/TRBV12-4; D: -; length: 12; J: TRBJ2-7
DNA: TGTGCCAGCAGTGAAGGGCCTGGGGAGACCCAGTACTTC; CDR3: CASSEGPGETQYF; size: -; V: TRBV25-1; D: -; length: 13; J: TRBJ2-5
DNA: TGTGCCATCGGCGGGGGGACAGGGGGATACGAGCAGTACTTC; CDR3: CAIGGGTGGYEQYF; size: many; V: TRBV10-3; D: TRBD1; length: 14; J: TRBJ2-7
DNA: TGTGCCAGCAGTTTATCTGCATCCGGCTACGAGCAGTACTTC; CDR3: CASSLSASGYEQYF; size: few; V: TRBV27; D: -; length: 14; J: TRBJ2-7
DNA: TGTGCCAGCAGTTCGACTAGCCCCAATGAGCAGTTCTTC; CDR3: CASSSTSPNEQFF; size: many; V: TRBV28; D: TRBD2; length: 13; J: TRBJ2-1
DNA: TGCAGCGTTGCCTCCGCAATGACCTCCTACGAGCAGTACTTC; CDR3: CSVASAMTSYEQYF; size: -; V: TRBV29-1; D: -; length: 14; J: TRBJ2-7
DNA: TGTGCCAGCAGTTCCCCCGGGCTCCTCCACGGGGCTTTCTTT; CDR3: CASSSPGLLHGAFF; size: many; V: TRBV28; D: -; length: 14; J: TRBJ1-1
DNA: TGTGCCAGCAGCTTTGGCCGGGGGCGAATCACAGATACGCAGTATTTT; CDR3: CASSFGRGRITDTQYF; size: -; V: TRBV7-2; D: -; length: 16; J: TRBJ2-3
DNA: TGCGCCAGCAGCCAAGATGAAGGGACAGAGATAAACACCGGGGAGCTGTTTTTT; CDR3: CASSQDEGTEINTGELFF; size: -; V: TRBV4-1; D: TRBD1; length: 18; J: TRBJ2-2
DNA: TGTGCCAGCAGCCAAGAGGGGGTCCTTGCCTATGGCTACACCTTC; CDR3: CASSQEGVLAYGYTF; size: -; V: TRBV14; D: -; length: 15; J: TRBJ1-2
DNA: TGCAGTGCCAAGACACGGGGGGGAACCTACGAGCAGTACTTC; CDR3: CSAKTRGGTYEQYF; size: many; V: TRBV20-1; D: TRBD2; length: 14; J: TRBJ2-7
DNA: TGTGCCAGCAGTTTAATTGTAGGGCTGCTAGCGGGAGTAGATACGCAGTATTTT; CDR3: CASSLIVGLLAGVDTQYF; size: many; V: TRBV27; D: TRBD2; length: 18; J: TRBJ2-3
DNA: TGCGCCAGCAGCCAAGATCAGCAGCCCCTGGGGACTAATGAAAAACTGTTTTTT; CDR3: CASSQDQQPLGTNEKLFF; size: -; V: TRBV4-1; D: -; length: 18; J: TRBJ1-4
DNA: TGCAGCGTTGAAGACTTGGGGAAGGATGGCTACACCTTC; CDR3: CSVEDLGKDGYTF; size: many; V: TRBV29-1; D: -; length: 13; J: TRBJ1-2
DNA: TGTGCCAGCAGTGATTCCGTCCTGCCGTCCGGCCAAGAGACCCAGTACTTC; CDR3: CASSDSVLPSGQETQYF; size: many; V: TRBV25-1; D: -; length: 17; J: TRBJ2-5
DNA: TGTGCCATCAGTGAGGGAAGGGCCACTGAAGCTTTCTTT; CDR3: CAISEGRATEAFF; size: few; V: TRBV10-3; D: -; length: 13; J: TRBJ1-1
DNA: TGTGCCAGCTCTATAACAGGGGCCAGGTCCAGCGAGCAGTACTTC; CDR3: CASSITGARSSEQYF; size: many; V: TRBV2; D: TRBD1; length: 15; J: TRBJ2-7
DNA: TGTGCCAGCGAGCTTGCCCGACTAGCGGGAGGGCTTGCAGATACGCAGTATTTT; CDR3: CASELARLAGGLADTQYF; size: few; V: TRBV5-8; D: TRBD2; length: 18; J: TRBJ2-3
DNA: TGTGCCAGCAGCTTAGTCTCGGAGGCCGCAGATACGCAGTATTTT; CDR3: CASSLVSEAADTQYF; size: many; V: TRBV7-2; D: -; length: 15; J: TRBJ2-3